This T cell receptor (beta chain) originates from a study of Tregs in tolerant kidney transplant recipients. Study-wide background: Sorting of CD4+CD25+CD127- cells followed approximately 3-day belatacept mixed lymphocyte reactions, sometimes with roughly 5-day graft donor restimulation. Regarding the study as a whole: Biological reproducibility was not directly addressed, but technical replication error appeared minimal.

TCRdb's copy holds only in-frame clones and misses some; the assay was immunoSEQ multiplex PCR. The top ten clones hold around 3.5% of a sample with 15,000 to 20,000 clones, approximately 60% of them seen once. A remark on this clone: Its antigen is not known.

This clonotype originated in a human donor in good health. Sequenced sample: Tregs from blood cultured with allogeneic cells.

CDR3 loop: CASSLDRFGEQYF. The CDR3 nucleotides read TGCGCCAGCAGCCTGGACAGGTTTGGCGAGCAGTACTTC. J is TRBJ2-7 and V is TRBV5-1; the match to TRBD1 covers 7 bases. Trimming cost V 4 bases and J 6 bases; bases outside gene matches: 7. The CDR3 runs 13 residues. The germline V gene encodes CDR1 SGHRS and CDR2 YFSETQ.